This record looks at one T cell receptor (beta chain) sequence and its context. Data came from immunoSEQ multiplex PCR; TCRdb stores just in-frame clones and leaves some out. This table has fewer than 65,000 clones, about nine tenths appearing once. This sample stems from a study of T cell changes during pregnancy in multiple sclerosis. Germline assignment: CDR1 KGHSH and CDR2 LQKENI. Trimming pared 6 bases from V and 4 bases from J, leaving 12 bases between. This CDR3 is 14 amino acids long. The sample consisted of peripheral blood, taken in the first trimester of pregnancy. This receptor was obtained from a female donor in good health, enrolled as a control in a pregnancy study. J is TRBJ2-2 and V is TRBV18; D may be TRBD2 (6 bases). The CDR3 nucleotides are TGTGCCAGCTCCCCGGGACTTACCACCGGGGAGCTGTTTTTT. This encodes CASSPGLTTGELFF.